Listed below are T cell receptor beta chains from one sample, sequenced in a study of lymphopenia after photon versus proton radiotherapy. The repertoire was sequenced with immunoSEQ multiplex PCR; TCRdb's copy has only in-frame clones and lacks some. The profile shows approximately 91,000 clones, around 80% of them singletons. The sequencing used peripheral blood, collected from a patient treated with proton-based radiotherapy. Receptors originate from a man aged 55 to 69 with pancreatic cancer. Each CDR3 is given with its conserved first and last residue. D genes are given only for firm matches. The listing skips clone size in some rows; elsewhere it reads once, few, many or a size class.

TRBV21-1	many	TRBJ1-5	-	TGTGCCAGCGAATCCGATCAGCCCCAGCATTTT	CASESDQPQHF
TRBV6-1	-	TRBJ2-7	TRBD1	TGTGCCAGCAGTGACTGGACAGGGGGCTCGCCCTACGAGCAGTACTTC	CASSDWTGGSPYEQYF
TRBV13	-	TRBJ2-5	TRBD2	TGTGCCAGCAGCTCCGGACTAGCGGGAGGGCTACCAGGGGAGACCCAGTACTTC	CASSSGLAGGLPGETQYF
TRBV28	-	TRBJ1-4	-	TGTGCCAGCAGTTTTAGTCGGATAGCAACTGAAAAACTGTTTTTT	CASSFSRIATEKLFF
TRBV27	once	TRBJ1-4	TRBD1	TGTGCCAGCTCGACAGGGGGAAAACTGTTTTTT	CASSTGGKLFF
TRBV5-1	once	TRBJ2-1	-	TGCGCCAGCAGCTTGGGGCTAGGTTCCTACAATGAGCAGTTCTTC	CASSLGLGSYNEQFF
TRBV5-4	-	TRBJ2-1	TRBD2	TGTGCCAGCAGCCCGGGCACTAGCGGAGTTTACAATGAGCAGTTCTTC	CASSPGTSGVYNEQFF
TRBV30	-	TRBJ1-4	-	TGTGCCTGGAGAGGAAAGGGAGTACGGGAAAAACTGTTTTTT	CAWRGKGVREKLFF
TRBV10-3	-	TRBJ2-4	TRBD2	TGTGCCATCAGTGAGGCGGGAGTGGGGAACATTCAGTACTTC	CAISEAGVGNIQYF
TRBV5-1	-	TRBJ2-2	-	TGCGCCAGCAGATTCCGGCAGGACACCGGGGAGCTGTTTTTT	CASRFRQDTGELFF
TRBV2	-	TRBJ1-2	TRBD1	TGTGCCAGCAGACAGGGGGAAGACTATGGCTACACCTTC	CASRQGEDYGYTF
TRBV6-6	-	TRBJ2-2	-	TGTGCCAGCATGCTGGGGACGAACACCGGGGAGCTGTTTTTT	CASMLGTNTGELFF
TRBV30	few	TRBJ2-1	TRBD2	TGTGCCTGGAGTGTATCCTCTGGACTAGCGGGAGTAAAGCGCTCCTACAATGAGCAGTTCTTC	CAWSVSSGLAGVKRSYNEQFF
TRBV2	-	TRBJ2-1	-	TGTGCCAGCAGTGCGGGACCCTACAATGAGCAGTTCTTC	CASSAGPYNEQFF
TRBV2	-	TRBJ2-7	-	TGTGCCAGCAGTGTTGGAGAAGGGGCTGGCGCGCAGTACTTC	CASSVGEGAGAQYF
TRBV5-1	-	TRBJ2-1	-	TGCGCCAGCGTCCTCCTGTGGGGTGAGCAGTTCTTC	CASVLLWGEQFF
TRBV5-1	-	TRBJ1-1	-	TGCGCCAGCAGCCGCCTAGGGGAGAACACTGAAGCTTTCTTT	CASSRLGENTEAFF
TRBV27	-	TRBJ1-4	-	TGTGCCAGCAGTTACTGGGGTAGCGGTGAAAAACTGTTTTTT	CASSYWGSGEKLFF
TRBV29-1	-	TRBJ2-7	-	TGCAGCGTCGCGGTGGCTTTTAGCTCCTACGAGCAGTACTTC	CSVAVAFSSYEQYF
TRBV6-1	-	TRBJ1-5	-	TGTGCCAGCAGTGAAAACATGGGTCAGCCCCAGCATTTT	CASSENMGQPQHF
TRBV28	-	TRBJ1-5	-	TGTGCCAGCAGTTCGACCCTTAGCAATCAGCCCCAGCATTTT	CASSSTLSNQPQHF
TRBV25-1	-	TRBJ2-7	TRBD2	TGTGCCAGACCCGCCGGTGCTAGCGGGAGGGCCTCTAACGAGCAGTACTTC	CARPAGASGRASNEQYF
TRBV19	-	TRBJ2-3	TRBD2	TGTGCCAGTAGTTCCCGAGCGGGGAGCGGCACAGATACGCAGTATTTT	CASSSRAGSGTDTQYF
TRBV6-5	-	TRBJ1-4	-	TGTGCCAGCAGCTGGGGTCCCTATAATGAAAAACTGTTTTTT	CASSWGPYNEKLFF
TRBV7-9	-	TRBJ2-7	-	TGTGCCAGCAGCTTAGCCCAGGGGCTCTACGAGCAGTACTTC	CASSLAQGLYEQYF
TRBV6-6	-	TRBJ2-7	TRBD2	TGTGCCAGCAGCCCTAGCGGAAGCTCCTACGAGCAGTACTTC	CASSPSGSSYEQYF
TRBV28	-	TRBJ1-4	-	TGTGCCAGCAGTTCGGGCTCAGCAACTAATGAAAAACTGTTTTTT	CASSSGSATNEKLFF
TRBV15	-	TRBJ1-6	-	TGTGCCACCAGCAGAGATTCAAAGGCCTTCGCACCCCTCCACTTT	CATSRDSKAFAPLHF
TRBV6-5	-	TRBJ1-1	TRBD1	TGTGCCAGCAGTTCCTGGACAGGGAACACTGAAGCTTTCTTT	CASSSWTGNTEAFF